Below, 20 T cell receptor beta chains from the same sample are listed, as sequenced in a study of CD8+ T cells in alopecia areata. RNA extraction was followed by reverse transcription into cDNA, which acted as the sequencing template. Libraries were prepared by immunoSEQ multiplex PCR; TCRdb keeps only in-frame clonotypes and omits some of them. The sample has 140,000 to 150,000 clones, approximately 50% seen once. The sequences come from CD4+ T cells sorted from blood, collected at week 0. These receptors were collected from a human donor with alopecia areata.

The CDR3 DNA reads as TGTGCCATCAGGACATTTCGGGACAGGGGCGAATATGGCTACACCTTC. This encodes CAIRTFRDRGEYGYTF. The V call is TRBV10-3, the J call TRBJ1-2; 10 positions agree with TRBD1. CDR1 is ENHRY, CDR2 SYGVKD, per germline. This CDR3 contains 16 residues. The V and J ends lost 6 bases and 5 bases, in that order; junction bases with no gene match: 12.

The chain uses TRBV30 and TRBJ1-4, with D hard to call. Trimming shortened V by 4 bases and J by 8 bases, and 8 bases separated the two germline ends. The CDR3 totals 11 residues. Germline V gene data show CDR1 as GTSNPN and CDR2 as SVGIG (reference sequence). This CDR3 is CAWNTGEKLFF. The CDR3 nucleotides read TGTGCCTGGAATACTGGCGAAAAACTGTTTTTT. Drawing the rest from reference TRBV30 and TRBJ1-4, the complete variable domain is SQTIHQWPATLVQPVGSPLSLECTVEGTSNPNLYWYRQAAGRGLQLLFYSVGIGQISSEVPQNLSASRPQDRQFILSSKKLLLSDSGFYLCAWNTGEKLFFGSGTQLSVL.

This chain uses TRBV4-1 with TRBJ2-2; 11 bases align to TRBD2. From germline, CDR1 is MGHRA and CDR2 YSYEKL. V was pared by 0 bases and J by 8 bases, with 5 bases of the junction left unmatched. CDR3 length equals 16 residues. The CDR3 coding sequence is TGCGCCAGCAGCCAAGATCGCCTAGCGGGAGGAGGGGAGCTGTTTTTT. It codes for CASSQDRLAGGGELFF.

The gene calls are TRBV20-1 and TRBJ2-5; D remains ambiguous. Germline CDR1 and CDR2: DFQATT and SNEGSKA (reference sequence). CDR3 length equals 10 residues. With 4 bases removed from V and 4 bases from J, the gap between germline ends came to 4 bases. The CDR3 DNA sequence: TGCAGTGCTACAGGAGAGACCCAGTACTTC. It encodes CSATGETQYF.

The table lists this clone with a few counts. This chain connects TRBV2 to TRBJ1-5; 8 positions match TRBD1. CDR3 length: 14 amino acids. V lost 6 bases to trimming and J lost 6 bases; unmatched junction nucleotides: 7. Germline V gives CDR1 SNHLY, CDR2 FYNNEI. CDR3 sequence: CASRTGAPGQPQHF. The CDR3, as DNA: TGTGCCAGCAGGACAGGGGCCCCCGGTCAGCCCCAGCATTTT.

This clone was observed a few times. Other DNA sequences in the sample encode the same CDR3. J is TRBJ1-2 and V is TRBV29-1; TRBD1 might be the D (5 bases). The V gene lost 6 bases and the J gene lost 8 bases, with 13 bases spanning the gap. This CDR3 contains 11 residues. In germline, CDR1 is SQVTM, CDR2 ANQGSEA. The CDR3 DNA reads TGCAGCGTGGGGGACCCCCGGGGCTACACCTTC. Translating gives CSVGDPRGYTF.

On this clone: Other DNA sequences in this specimen translate into the identical CDR3. V and J are TRBV29-1 and TRBJ2-5; possible D gene TRBD2, 6 bases. Germline V gives CDR1 SQVTM, CDR2 ANQGSEA. V was shortened by 6 bases and J by 5 bases, with 13 bases between the two germline ends. The CDR3 extends over 12 amino acids. The CDR3 region is CSVRRGSETQYF. CDR3 DNA sequence: TGCAGCGTCAGGCGGGGTTCGGAGACCCAGTACTTC.

Comments on this clone: Other DNA sequences in this sample translate to the same CDR3. The chain uses TRBV25-1 and TRBJ1-2; D call uncertain. This CDR3 is built from 11 residues. Per germline, CDR1 MGHDK and CDR2 SYGVNS. V was cut by 2 bases and J by 2 bases, with 0 bases left in between. The CDR3 sequence is CASSENYGYTF. Written as DNA, the CDR3 is TGTGCCAGCAGTGAAAACTATGGCTACACCTTC.

The genes are TRBV11-1 and TRBJ2-1; 9 positions match TRBD2. The trim removed 5 bases at V and 8 bases at J, leaving 7 bases unmatched. Germline loops: CDR1 SGHAT, CDR2 FQDESV (reference sequence). This CDR3 has 14 residues. CDR3 residues: CASSLGTSSHEQFF. The CDR3 DNA reads as TGTGCCAGCAGCCTGGGGACTAGCTCACATGAGCAGTTCTTC.

This clone was observed a handful of times. The V call is TRBV10-3, the J call TRBJ2-5; TRBD2 aligns across 9 bases. The CDR3 length is 13 residues. From germline, CDR1 is ENHRY and CDR2 SYGVKD. Trimming took 5 bases from V and 3 from J; bases not matched to a gene: 1. CDR3 nucleotide sequence: TGTGCCATCAGTCTAGCGGGAAAAGAGACCCAGTACTTC. This translates into CAISLAGKETQYF.

The chain employs TRBV6-1 and TRBJ2-4; a weak D match, TRBD1 (5 bases). Trimming removed 6 bases at V and 2 bases at J, with 11 bases between. Germline lookup yields CDR1 MNHNS and CDR2 SASEGT. The length of the CDR3 is 14 residues. In nucleotides, the CDR3 is TGTGCCAGCAGAACGACAGTGACCAAAAACATTCAGTACTTC. Translation: CASRTTVTKNIQYF.

The chain carries TRBV20-1 and TRBJ2-3; a weak D match, TRBD1 (5 bases). Germline CDR1 is DFQATT and CDR2 is SNEGSKA (reference sequence). V was pared by 7 bases and J by 5 bases, with 10 bases between. This CDR3 comprises 11 residues. The CDR3 region is CSGQGKDTQYF. For the CDR3, the DNA is TGCAGTGGGCAGGGAAAAGATACGCAGTATTTT.

With respect to this clone: The same CDR3 arises from other DNA sequences in this sample as well. The chain is built from TRBV18 and TRBJ2-5; 8 bases are a match to TRBD2. Germline V lookup: CDR1 KGHSH, CDR2 LQKENI. V was pared by 3 bases and J by 5 bases, with 5 bases of the junction left unmatched. The CDR3 has 14 amino acids. The CDR3 loop is CASSPGTRGETQYF. The DNA of the CDR3 is TGTGCCAGCTCACCCGGGACTAGAGGCGAGACCCAGTACTTC.

The V call is TRBV27, the J call TRBJ1-2; D perhaps matches TRBD1 (6 bases). V was shortened by 3 bases and J by 2 bases, with 7 bases between the two germline ends. CDR1 and CDR2 from the germline V gene are MNHEY and SMNVEV (reference sequence). The CDR3 is 13 residues long. CDR3 sequence: CASSFQGNYGYTF. CDR3 nucleotide sequence: TGTGCCAGCAGTTTCCAGGGGAACTATGGCTACACCTTC.

CDR3 nucleotide sequence: TGTGCCAGTAGTTCCCAAGCGCTTCTTGAGCAGTTCTTC. Protein: CASSSQALLEQFF. The gene calls are TRBV19 and TRBJ2-1; D is unclear. The CDR3 is 13 amino acids. V lost 5 bases to trimming and J lost 9 bases, with 14 bases between them. Germline CDR1 is LNHDA and CDR2 is SQIVND (reference sequence).

The V and J genes are TRBV15 and TRBJ2-7; D remains unclear. This CDR3 is 14 amino acids long. Trimming took 0 bases from V and 2 from J, leaving 8 bases between them. Germline V gene data show CDR1 as LNHNV and CDR2 as YYDKDF (reference sequence). The CDR3 protein is CATSRDNQAYEQYF. DNA for the CDR3: TGTGCCACCAGCAGAGACAATCAAGCCTACGAGCAGTACTTC.

The V call is TRBV27, the J call TRBJ1-2; perhaps TRBD1 as D (5 bases). Trimming cost V 3 bases and J 3 bases, with 17 bases left between them. The CDR3 totals 16 residues. Germline V gene lookup returns CDR1 MNHEY and CDR2 SMNVEV (reference sequence). The CDR3 region is CASSFGDGRNYYGYTF. CDR3 DNA sequence: TGTGCCAGCAGTTTTGGGGACGGCAGAAACTACTATGGCTACACCTTC.

The rearrangement uses TRBV7-6 and TRBJ1-5; D ambiguous. The CDR3 has 17 amino acids. The ends were cut back, 6 bases at V and 7 bases at J, with 25 bases in the middle. Germline CDR1 is SGHVS and CDR2 is FNYEAQ. CDR3 bases: TGTGCCAGCAGTAAAAACGGGGAAGGAGGCCTTGGGCAGCCCCAGCATTTT. Its translation: CASSKNGEGGLGQPQHF. Looking up the rest from reference TRBV7-6 and TRBJ1-5 gives the full variable domain: GAGVSQSPRYKVTKRGQDVALRCDPISGHVSLYWYRQALGQGPEFLTYFNYEAQQDKSGLPNDRFSAERPEGSISTLTIQRTEQRDSAMYRCASSKNGEGGLGQPQHFGDGTRLSIL.

This clone was observed a few times. The sample contains more than one DNA sequence encoding this CDR3. The chain recombines TRBV4-3 with TRBJ2-5; perhaps TRBD2 as D (5 bases). The germline gives CDR1 LGHNA, CDR2 YSLEER. The CDR3 extends over 13 amino acids. Trimming removed 0 bases from V and 9 bases from J, with 11 bases in between. CDR3 nucleotides: TGCGCCAGCAGCCAAGATGGTACCGGGGCCCAGTACTTC. Protein sequence: CASSQDGTGAQYF.

The chain carries TRBV29-1 and TRBJ2-3, with a weak D call TRBD1 (6 bases). Germline-derived CDR1 and CDR2 are SQVTM and ANQGSEA. The germline V and J ends were trimmed by 7 bases and 3 bases, with 20 bases remaining between them. The CDR3 sequence is 15 residues long. CDR3 nucleotides: TGCAGCGCCTCGCCCCGGGACACCTCGACAGATACGCAGTATTTT. It translates to CSASPRDTSTDTQYF.